Presented here are 9 T cell receptor delta chains from one specimen sequenced in a study of DNA immune sequencing with unique molecular identifiers. Primers for all 8 TRDV and 4 TRDJ genes amplified genomic DNA in 32-plex. The library had 12-nucleotide UMIs introduced over around 3 barcoding cycles, then a second adapter PCR. TCRdb fed the multiplex PCR reads into CATT to redo clone calling. Of several thousand delta-chain clones in the sample, 11% were seen once. What was sequenced was gamma-delta T cells enriched from blood buffy coat, or unenriched PBMCs (not recorded which). Receptor source: a human donor in good health.

By share of the sample, this clone is medium-sized. The chain joins TRDV2 to TRDJ1; D not resolved. CDR3 length: 17 amino acids. Trimming cost V 0 bases and J 4 bases, with 20 bases left between them. Looked up from germline, CDR1 is GEAIGNYY and CDR2 is EKD. The CDR3 bases are TGTGCCTGTGACACCGTGCTTAGAGGGAATGCTGGCGATAAACTCATCTTT. It encodes CACDTVLRGNAGDKLIF.

This clone was observed a handful of times. The protein given by TCRdb reflects a much larger clone and differs at residue 4 from this DNA's translation, likely from a read error; the protein shown is the DNA's translation. Here the CDR3 reads CACYTGSLGVGSWDTRQMFF. The CDR3 region has the DNA TGTGCCTGTTACACGGGAAGCCTGGGGGTCGGCTCCTGGGACACCCGACAGATGTTTTTC. The chain recombines TRDV2 with TRDJ3, with 7 nucleotides matching TRDD3. CDR1 and CDR2 from the germline V gene are GEAIGNYY and EKD. CDR3 length: 20 residues.

This clone is labeled medium-sized (0.01 to 0.1%). The sample contains more than one DNA sequence encoding this CDR3. The V and J genes are TRDV2 and TRDJ1; TRDD2 matches at 8 bases. The CDR3 is 18 amino acids. Trimming at V came to 0 bases and at J to 0 bases, leaving 11 bases not matched to a gene. Germline lookup yields CDR1 GEAIGNYY and CDR2 EKD. The CDR3 protein is CACDTVGTSYPYTDKLIF. As DNA, the CDR3 is TGTGCCTGTGACACCGTGGGGACTTCCTACCCGTACACCGATAAACTCATCTTT.

Remarks on this clone: TCRdb has a much larger clone's protein, which differs at residue 18 from the translation of this DNA, likely because of a read error; what is shown is the protein translated from the DNA. The chain carries TRAV29/DV5 and TRDJ1; 9 bases agree with TRDD3. The J gene comes from matching the DNA to germline here; TCRdb lacks it. CDR1 and CDR2 (germline): NSMFDY, ISSIKDK. The CDR3 has 22 amino acids. The trim removed 1 base at V and 6 bases at J, leaving 31 bases unmatched. Here the CDR3 reads CAASIHLPPIWRGGYFTNKLIF. The CDR3 DNA reads as TGTGCAGCAAGCATCCACCTTCCCCCAATTTGGAGAGGGGGATACTTTACCAATAAACTCATCTTT.

This clone was counted between two and nine times. TCRdb has a much larger clone's protein, which differs at residue 16 from the translation of this DNA, likely because of a read error; what is shown is the protein translated from the DNA. The rearrangement links TRDV2 to TRDJ2, with 9 bases identical to TRDD3. CDR1 and CDR2 from the germline V gene are GEAIGNYY and EKD. The CDR3 runs 18 residues. CDR3 DNA: TGTGCCTGTGACACTCTGGGGGATCCCCATCCTTTGACAGCACAACACTTCTTT. Its translation is CACDTLGDPHPLTAQHFF.

This clone showed up just a few times. A far larger clone is one nucleotide away, so this likely arose from a read error. Other nucleotide sequences in the sample specify the same CDR3. V usage is TRDV2 and J usage is TRDJ1; TRDD2 or TRDD3 may be the D gene (6 bases each). This CDR3 has 19 residues. V was clipped by 1 base and J by 0 bases, with 23 bases between them. Germline V gene sequence: CDR1 GEAIGNYY, CDR2 EKD. CDR3: CACDTTFRGLGIDTDKLIF. Written as DNA, the CDR3 is TGTGCCTGTGACACAACCTTCCGGGGGCTGGGGATTGACACCGATAAACTCATCTTT.

As for this clone: A read error likely explains why the TCRdb protein, taken from a much larger clone, differs from this DNA's translation at residue 3; the protein shown is translated from the DNA. The V and J genes are TRDV2 and TRDJ1, with 7 bases matching TRDD3. The CDR3 is 15 residues long. Germline lookup yields CDR1 GEAIGNYY and CDR2 EKD. CDR3 sequence (DNA): TGTGCCTATGACCTACTGGGGACAGACACCGATAAACTCATCTTT. Protein product: CAYDLLGTDTDKLIF.

Concerning this clone itself: A read error is the likely source, as a far larger clone sits one nucleotide away. The rearrangement uses TRDV1 and TRDJ1; 12 nucleotides line up with TRDD3. The J gene was missing in TCRdb and was found by matching the end of the DNA to germline. V was pared by 4 bases and J by 2 bases, with 29 bases of the junction left unmatched. CDR3 length equals 24 residues. CDR1 is TSWWSYY, CDR2 QGS, per germline. The CDR3 here is CALGGYLSSFTPTWGIRRTDKLIF. CDR3 nucleotide sequence: TGTGCTCTTGGGGGCTATCTCTCTTCCTTTACGCCTACCTGGGGGATACGGAGGACCGATAAACTCATCTTT.

The chain uses TRDV1 and TRDJ1; D may be TRDD2 or TRDD3 (7 bases each). As TCRdb names no J gene, one was assigned here on the basis of a DNA match to germline. The CDR3 loop spans 21 amino acids. From germline, CDR1 is TSWWSYY and CDR2 QGS. Trimming left V 1 base short and J 1 base short, with 28 bases between. DNA of the CDR3: TGTGCTCTTGGGGAACACCATTCCTACGCTGGGGATAGGGTCGGCACCGATAAACTCATCTTT. Encoded protein: CALGEHHSYAGDRVGTDKLIF.